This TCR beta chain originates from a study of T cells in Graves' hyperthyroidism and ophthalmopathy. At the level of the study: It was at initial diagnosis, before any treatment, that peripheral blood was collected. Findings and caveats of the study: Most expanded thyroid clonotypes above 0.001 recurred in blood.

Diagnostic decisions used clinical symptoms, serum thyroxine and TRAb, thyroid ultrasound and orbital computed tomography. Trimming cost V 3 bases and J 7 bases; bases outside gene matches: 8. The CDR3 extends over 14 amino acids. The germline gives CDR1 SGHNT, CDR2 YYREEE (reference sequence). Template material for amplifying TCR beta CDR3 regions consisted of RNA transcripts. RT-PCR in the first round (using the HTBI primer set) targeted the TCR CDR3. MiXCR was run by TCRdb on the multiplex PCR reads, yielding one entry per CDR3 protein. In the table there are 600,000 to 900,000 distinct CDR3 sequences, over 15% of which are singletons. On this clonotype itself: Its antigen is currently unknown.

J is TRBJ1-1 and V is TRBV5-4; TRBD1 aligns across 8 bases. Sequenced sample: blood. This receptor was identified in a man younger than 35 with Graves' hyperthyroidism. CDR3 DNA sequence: TGTGCCAGCAGCTGGGGGACAGGAGGTAATGAAGCTTTCTTT. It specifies CASSWGTGGNEAFF.